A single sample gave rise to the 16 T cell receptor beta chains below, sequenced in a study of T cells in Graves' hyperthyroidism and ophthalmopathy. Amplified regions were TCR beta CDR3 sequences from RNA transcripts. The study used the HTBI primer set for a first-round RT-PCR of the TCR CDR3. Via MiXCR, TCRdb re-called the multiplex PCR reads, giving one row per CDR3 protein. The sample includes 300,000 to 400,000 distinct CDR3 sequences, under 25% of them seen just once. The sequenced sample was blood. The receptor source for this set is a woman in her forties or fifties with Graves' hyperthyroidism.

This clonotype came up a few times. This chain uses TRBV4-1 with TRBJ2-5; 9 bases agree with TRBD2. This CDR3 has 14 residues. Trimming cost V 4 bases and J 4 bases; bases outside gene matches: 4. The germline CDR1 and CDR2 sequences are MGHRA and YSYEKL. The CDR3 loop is CASSPPLAGETQYF. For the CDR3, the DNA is TGCGCCAGCAGCCCGCCACTAGCGGGAGAGACCCAGTACTTC.

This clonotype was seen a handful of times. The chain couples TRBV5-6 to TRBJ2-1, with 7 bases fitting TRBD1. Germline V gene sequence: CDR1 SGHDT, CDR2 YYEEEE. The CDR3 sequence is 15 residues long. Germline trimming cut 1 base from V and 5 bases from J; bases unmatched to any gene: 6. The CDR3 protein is CASSLPGQNNNEQFF. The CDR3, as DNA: TGTGCCAGCAGCTTGCCGGGACAGAATAACAATGAGCAGTTCTTC. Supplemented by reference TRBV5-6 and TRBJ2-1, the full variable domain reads DAGVTQSPTHLIKTRGQQVTLRCSPKSGHDTVSWYQQALGQGPQFIFQYYEEEERQRGNFPDRFSGHQFPNYSSELNVNALLLGDSALYLCASSLPGQNNNEQFFGPGTRLTVL.

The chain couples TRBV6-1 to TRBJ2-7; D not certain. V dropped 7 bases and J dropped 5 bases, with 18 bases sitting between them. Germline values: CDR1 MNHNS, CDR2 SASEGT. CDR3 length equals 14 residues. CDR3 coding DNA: TGTGCCAGCAACCCATTGGAGAGAGTCCACGAGCAGTACTTC. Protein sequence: CASNPLERVHEQYF.

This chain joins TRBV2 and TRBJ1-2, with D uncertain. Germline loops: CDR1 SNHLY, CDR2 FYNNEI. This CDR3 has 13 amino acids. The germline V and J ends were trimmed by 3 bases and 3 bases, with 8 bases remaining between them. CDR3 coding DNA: TGTGCCAGCAGTGAGGGGTCTTACTATGGCTACACCTTC. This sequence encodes CASSEGSYYGYTF.

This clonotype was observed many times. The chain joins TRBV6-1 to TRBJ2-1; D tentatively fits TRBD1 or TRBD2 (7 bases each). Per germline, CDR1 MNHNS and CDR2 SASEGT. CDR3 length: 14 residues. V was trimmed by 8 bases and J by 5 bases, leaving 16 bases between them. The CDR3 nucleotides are TGTGCCAGCTGGGGAGGGGGCGCCAACAATGAGCAGTTCTTC. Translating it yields CASWGGGANNEQFF.

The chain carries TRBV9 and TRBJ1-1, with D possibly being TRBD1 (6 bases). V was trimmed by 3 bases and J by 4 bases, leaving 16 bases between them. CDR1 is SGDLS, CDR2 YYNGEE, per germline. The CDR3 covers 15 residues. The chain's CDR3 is CASSGSTGYGTEAFF. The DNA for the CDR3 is TGTGCCAGCAGCGGATCTACAGGGTACGGCACTGAAGCTTTCTTT. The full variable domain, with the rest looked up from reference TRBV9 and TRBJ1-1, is DSGVTQTPKHLITATGQRVTLRCSPRSGDLSVYWYQQSLDQGLQFLIQYYNGEERAKGNILERFSAQQFPDLHSELNLSSLELGDSALYFCASSGSTGYGTEAFFGQGTRLTVV.

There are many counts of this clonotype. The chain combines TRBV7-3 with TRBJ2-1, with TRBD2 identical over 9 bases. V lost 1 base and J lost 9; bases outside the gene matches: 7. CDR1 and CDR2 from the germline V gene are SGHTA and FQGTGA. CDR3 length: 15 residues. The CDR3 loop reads CASSLSVAGGGEQFF. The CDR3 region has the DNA TGTGCCAGCAGCTTAAGTGTCGCGGGGGGGGGTGAGCAGTTCTTC.

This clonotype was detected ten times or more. The CDR3 nucleotides read TGTGCCAGCAGCCTCGTGGGGGGAGAGACCCAGTACTTC. It yields the protein CASSLVGGETQYF. The chain is built from TRBV28 and TRBJ2-5; weak D call: TRBD2 (6 bases). This CDR3 has 13 residues. V gave up 6 bases and J gave up 4 bases, with 12 bases separating them. Germline V CDR1 and CDR2: MDHEN, SYDVKM. Drawing the rest from reference TRBV28 and TRBJ2-5, the complete variable domain is DVKVTQSSRYLVKRTGEKVFLECVQDMDHENMFWYRQDPGLGLRLIYFSYDVKMKEKGDIPEGYSVSREKKERFSLILESASTNQTSMYLCASSLVGGETQYFGPGTRLLVL.

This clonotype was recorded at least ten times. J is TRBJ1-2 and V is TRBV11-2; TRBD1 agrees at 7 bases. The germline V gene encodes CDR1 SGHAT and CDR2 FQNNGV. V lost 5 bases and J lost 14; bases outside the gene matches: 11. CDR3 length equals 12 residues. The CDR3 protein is CASSKDRVETTF. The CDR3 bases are TGTGCCAGCAGCAAAGACAGGGTGGAGACTACCTTC.

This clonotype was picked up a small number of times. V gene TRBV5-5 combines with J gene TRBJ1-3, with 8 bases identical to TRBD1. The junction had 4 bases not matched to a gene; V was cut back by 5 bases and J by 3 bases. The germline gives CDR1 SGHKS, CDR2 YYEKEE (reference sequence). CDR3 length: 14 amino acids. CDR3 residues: CASRPTGGGNTIYF. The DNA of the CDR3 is TGTGCCAGCAGACCAACAGGGGGTGGAAACACCATATATTTT.

Written as DNA, the CDR3 is TGCGCCAGCAGCCCACCAGGTTCAGGGGGTTGGCCCGGGGAGCTGTTTTTT. Translation gives CASSPPGSGGWPGELFF. The chain employs TRBV5-1 and TRBJ2-2; 7 nucleotides agree with TRBD1. The germline V gene has CDR1 SGHRS and CDR2 YFSETQ. Trimming took 4 bases from V and 6 from J; bases not matched to a gene: 15. CDR3 length: 17 residues.

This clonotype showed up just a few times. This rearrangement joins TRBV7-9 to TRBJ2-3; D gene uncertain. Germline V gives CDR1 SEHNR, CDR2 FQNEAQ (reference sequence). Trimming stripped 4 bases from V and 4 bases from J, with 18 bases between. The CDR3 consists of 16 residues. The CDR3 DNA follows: TGTGCCAGCAGCTCGGCGCGAACAGTGGCGGCAGATACGCAGTATTTT. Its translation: CASSSARTVAADTQYF. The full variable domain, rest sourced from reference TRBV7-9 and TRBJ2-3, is DTGVSQNPRHKITKRGQNVTFRCDPISEHNRLYWYRQTLGQGPEFLTYFQNEAQLEKSRLLSDRFSAERPKGSFSTLEIQRTEQGDSAMYLCASSSARTVAADTQYFGPGTRLTVL.

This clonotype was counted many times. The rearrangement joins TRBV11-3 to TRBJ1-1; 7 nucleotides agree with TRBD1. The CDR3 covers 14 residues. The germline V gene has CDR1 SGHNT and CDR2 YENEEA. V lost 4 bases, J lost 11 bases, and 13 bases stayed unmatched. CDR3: CASSSGQAGPRAFF. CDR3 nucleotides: TGTGCCAGCAGCTCCGGACAGGCAGGACCTCGGGCTTTCTTT.

CDR3 in DNA: TGTGCCAGCAGCCAGGGGGGGCAGGGTCATGGCTACACCTTC. Translating gives CASSQGGQGHGYTF. The chain is built from TRBV3-1 and TRBJ1-2; D might be TRBD1 (6 bases). The length of the CDR3 is 14 residues. Germline V lookup: CDR1 LGHDT, CDR2 YNNKEL (reference sequence). V was cut by 3 bases and J by 6 bases, with 14 bases left in between.

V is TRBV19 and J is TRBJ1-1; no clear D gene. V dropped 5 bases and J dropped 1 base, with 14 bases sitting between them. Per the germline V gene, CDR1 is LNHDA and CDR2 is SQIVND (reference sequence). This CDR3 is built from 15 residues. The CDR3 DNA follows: TGTGCCAGTAGTCCCCCATGGGCTGGGAACACTGAAGCTTTCTTT. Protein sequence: CASSPPWAGNTEAFF.

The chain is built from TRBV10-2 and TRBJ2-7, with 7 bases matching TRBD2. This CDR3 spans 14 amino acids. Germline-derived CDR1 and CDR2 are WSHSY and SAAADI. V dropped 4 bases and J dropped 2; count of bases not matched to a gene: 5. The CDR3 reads CASSGPGGPYEQYF. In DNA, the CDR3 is TGCGCCAGCAGTGGTCCGGGAGGCCCCTACGAGCAGTACTTC.